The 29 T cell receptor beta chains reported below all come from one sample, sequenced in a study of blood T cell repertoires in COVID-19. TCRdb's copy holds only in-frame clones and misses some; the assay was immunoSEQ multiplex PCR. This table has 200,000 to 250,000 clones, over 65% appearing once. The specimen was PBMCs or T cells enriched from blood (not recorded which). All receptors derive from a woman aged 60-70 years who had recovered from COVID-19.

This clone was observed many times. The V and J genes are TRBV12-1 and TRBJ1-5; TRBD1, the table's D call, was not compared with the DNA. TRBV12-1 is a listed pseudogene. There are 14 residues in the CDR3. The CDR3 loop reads CASSSRDRRGPQHF. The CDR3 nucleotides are TGTGCCAGCAGCTCCCGGGACAGGCGAGGTCCCCAGCATTTT.

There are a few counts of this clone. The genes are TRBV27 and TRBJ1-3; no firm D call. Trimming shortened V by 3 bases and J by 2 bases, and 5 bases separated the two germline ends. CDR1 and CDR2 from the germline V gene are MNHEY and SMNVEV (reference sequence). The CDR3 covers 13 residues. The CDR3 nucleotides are TGTGCCAGCAGTTTGGCAGCTGGAAACACCATATATTTT. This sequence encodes CASSLAAGNTIYF.

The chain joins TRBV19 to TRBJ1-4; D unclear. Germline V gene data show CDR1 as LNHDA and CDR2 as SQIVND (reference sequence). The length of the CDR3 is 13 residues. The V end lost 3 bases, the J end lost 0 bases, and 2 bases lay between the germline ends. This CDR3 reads CASSIATNEKLFF. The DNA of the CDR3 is TGTGCCAGTAGTATCGCAACTAATGAAAAACTGTTTTTT.

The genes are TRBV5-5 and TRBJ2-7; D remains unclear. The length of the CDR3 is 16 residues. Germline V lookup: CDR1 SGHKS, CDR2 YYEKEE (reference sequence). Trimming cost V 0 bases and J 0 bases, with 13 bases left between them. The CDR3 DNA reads TGTGCCAGCAGCTTGGCCGGGTCTGTAATCTCCTACGAGCAGTACTTC. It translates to CASSLAGSVISYEQYF.

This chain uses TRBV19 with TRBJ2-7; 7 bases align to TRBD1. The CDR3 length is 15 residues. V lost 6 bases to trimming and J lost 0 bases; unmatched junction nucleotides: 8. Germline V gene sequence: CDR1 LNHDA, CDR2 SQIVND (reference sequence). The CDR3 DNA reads TGTGCCAGTAGGCAGCCTGGACAGGACTCCTACGAGCAGTACTTC. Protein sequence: CASRQPGQDSYEQYF. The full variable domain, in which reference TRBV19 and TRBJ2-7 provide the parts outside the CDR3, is DGGITQSPKYLFRKEGQNVTLSCEQNLNHDAMYWYRQDPGQGLRLIYYSQIVNDFQKGDIAEGYSVSREKKESFPLTVTSAQKNPTAFYLCASRQPGQDSYEQYFGPGTRLTVT.

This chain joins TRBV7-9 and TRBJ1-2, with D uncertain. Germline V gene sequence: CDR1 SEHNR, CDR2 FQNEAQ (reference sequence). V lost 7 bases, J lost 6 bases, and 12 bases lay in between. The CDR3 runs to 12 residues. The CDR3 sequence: CASTWERDGYTF. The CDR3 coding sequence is TGTGCCAGCACCTGGGAGAGGGATGGCTACACCTTC.

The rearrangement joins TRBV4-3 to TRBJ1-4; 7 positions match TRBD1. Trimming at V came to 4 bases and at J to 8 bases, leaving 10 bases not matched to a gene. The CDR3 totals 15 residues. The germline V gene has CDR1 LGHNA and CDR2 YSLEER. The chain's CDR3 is CASSPGDRVWEKLFF. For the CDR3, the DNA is TGCGCCAGCAGCCCCGGAGACAGGGTATGGGAAAAACTGTTTTTT.

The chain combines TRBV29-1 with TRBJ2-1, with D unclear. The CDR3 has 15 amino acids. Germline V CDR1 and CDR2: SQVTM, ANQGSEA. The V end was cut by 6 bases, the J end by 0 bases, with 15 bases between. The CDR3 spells CSVFASPGSYNEQFF. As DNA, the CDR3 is TGCAGCGTATTCGCTAGTCCTGGCTCCTACAATGAGCAGTTCTTC.

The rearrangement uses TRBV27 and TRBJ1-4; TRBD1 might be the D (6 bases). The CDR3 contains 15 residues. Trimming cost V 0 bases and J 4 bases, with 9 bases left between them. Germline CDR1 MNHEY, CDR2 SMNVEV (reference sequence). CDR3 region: CASSLSGQNNEKLFF. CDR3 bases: TGTGCCAGCAGTTTATCGGGACAAAATAATGAAAAACTGTTTTTT.

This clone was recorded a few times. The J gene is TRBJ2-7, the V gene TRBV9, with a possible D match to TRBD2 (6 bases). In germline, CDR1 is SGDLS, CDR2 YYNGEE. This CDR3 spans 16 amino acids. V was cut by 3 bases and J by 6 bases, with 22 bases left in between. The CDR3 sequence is CASSGDGWQGGGEQYF. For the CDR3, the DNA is TGTGCCAGCAGCGGAGACGGGTGGCAGGGAGGTGGCGAGCAGTACTTC.

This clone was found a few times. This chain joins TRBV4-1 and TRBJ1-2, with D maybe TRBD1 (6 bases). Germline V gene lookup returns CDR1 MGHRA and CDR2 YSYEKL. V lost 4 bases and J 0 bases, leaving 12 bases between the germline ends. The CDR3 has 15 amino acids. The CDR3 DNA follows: TGCGCCAGCAGCCCTCGACAGGAGCCTAACTATGGCTACACCTTC. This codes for CASSPRQEPNYGYTF.

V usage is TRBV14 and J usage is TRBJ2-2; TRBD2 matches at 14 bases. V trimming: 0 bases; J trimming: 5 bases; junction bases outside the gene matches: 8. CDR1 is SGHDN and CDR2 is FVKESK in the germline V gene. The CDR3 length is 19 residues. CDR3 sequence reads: CASSQDRLAGGPMTGELFF. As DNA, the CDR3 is TGTGCCAGCAGCCAAGATAGACTAGCGGGAGGGCCAATGACCGGGGAGCTGTTTTTT.

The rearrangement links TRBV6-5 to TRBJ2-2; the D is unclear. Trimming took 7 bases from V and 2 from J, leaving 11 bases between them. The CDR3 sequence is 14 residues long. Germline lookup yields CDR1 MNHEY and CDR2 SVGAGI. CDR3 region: CASMPGLNTGELFF. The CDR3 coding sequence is TGTGCCAGCATGCCAGGCCTAAACACCGGGGAGCTGTTTTTT.

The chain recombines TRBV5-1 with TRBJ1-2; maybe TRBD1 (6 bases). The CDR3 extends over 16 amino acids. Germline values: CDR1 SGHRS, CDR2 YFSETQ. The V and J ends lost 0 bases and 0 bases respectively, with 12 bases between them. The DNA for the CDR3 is TGCGCCAGCAGCTTGGATGGACAGATATCTAACTATGGCTACACCTTC. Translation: CASSLDGQISNYGYTF. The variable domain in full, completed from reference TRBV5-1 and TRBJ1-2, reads KAGVTQTPRYLIKTRGQQVTLSCSPISGHRSVSWYQQTPGQGLQFLFEYFSETQRNKGNFPGRFSGRQFSNSRSEMNVSTLELGDSALYLCASSLDGQISNYGYTFGSGTRLTVV.

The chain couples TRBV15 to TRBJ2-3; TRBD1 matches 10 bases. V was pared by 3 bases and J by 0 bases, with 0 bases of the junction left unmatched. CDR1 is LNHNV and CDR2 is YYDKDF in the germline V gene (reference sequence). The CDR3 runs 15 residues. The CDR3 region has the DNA TGTGCCACCAGCAGGACAGGGGGCAGCACAGATACGCAGTATTTT. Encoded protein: CATSRTGGSTDTQYF.

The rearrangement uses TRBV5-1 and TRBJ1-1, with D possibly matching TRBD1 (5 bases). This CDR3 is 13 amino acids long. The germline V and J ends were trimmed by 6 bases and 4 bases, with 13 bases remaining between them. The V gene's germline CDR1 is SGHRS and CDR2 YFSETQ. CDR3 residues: CASTLDGGTEAFF. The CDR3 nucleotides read TGCGCCAGCACCCTCGACGGGGGCACTGAAGCTTTCTTT.

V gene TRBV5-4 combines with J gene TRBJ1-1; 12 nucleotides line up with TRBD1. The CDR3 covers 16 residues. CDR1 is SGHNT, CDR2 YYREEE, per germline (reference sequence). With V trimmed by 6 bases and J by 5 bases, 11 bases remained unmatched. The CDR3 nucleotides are TGTGCCAGCACCGTCAGGGACAGGGGGCGCCGTACTGAAGCTTTCTTT. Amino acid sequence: CASTVRDRGRRTEAFF. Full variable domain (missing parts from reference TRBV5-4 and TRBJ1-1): ETGVTQSPTHLIKTRGQQVTLRCSSQSGHNTVSWYQQALGQGPQFIFQYYREEENGRGNFPPRFSGLQFPNYSSELNVNALELDDSALYLCASTVRDRGRRTEAFFGQGTRLTVV.

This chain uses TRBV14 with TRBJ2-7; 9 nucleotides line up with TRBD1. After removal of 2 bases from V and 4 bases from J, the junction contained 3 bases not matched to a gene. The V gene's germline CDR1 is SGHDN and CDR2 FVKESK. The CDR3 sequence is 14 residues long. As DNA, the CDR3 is TGTGCCAGCAGCCAAATGACAGGGGGTTACGAGCAGTACTTC. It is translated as CASSQMTGGYEQYF. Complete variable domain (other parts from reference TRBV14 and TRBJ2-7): EAGVTQFPSHSVIEKGQTVTLRCDPISGHDNLYWYRRVMGKEIKFLLHFVKESKQDESGMPNNRFLAERTGGTYSTLKVQPAELEDSGVYFCASSQMTGGYEQYFGPGTRLTVT.

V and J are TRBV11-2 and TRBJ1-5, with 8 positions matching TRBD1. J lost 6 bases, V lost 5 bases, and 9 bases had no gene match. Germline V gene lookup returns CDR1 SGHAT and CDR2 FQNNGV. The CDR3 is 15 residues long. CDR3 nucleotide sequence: TGTGCCAGCAGCCTGACCGGGACAGGAACTCAGCCCCAGCATTTT. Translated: CASSLTGTGTQPQHF.

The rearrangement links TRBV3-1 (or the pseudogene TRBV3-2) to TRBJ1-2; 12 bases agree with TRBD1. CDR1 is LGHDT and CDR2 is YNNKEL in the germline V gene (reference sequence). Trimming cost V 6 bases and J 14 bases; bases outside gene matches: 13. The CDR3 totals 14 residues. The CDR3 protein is CASSHGGQGASRTF. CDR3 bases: TGTGCCAGCAGTCATGGGGGACAGGGGGCTTCGAGGACCTTC.

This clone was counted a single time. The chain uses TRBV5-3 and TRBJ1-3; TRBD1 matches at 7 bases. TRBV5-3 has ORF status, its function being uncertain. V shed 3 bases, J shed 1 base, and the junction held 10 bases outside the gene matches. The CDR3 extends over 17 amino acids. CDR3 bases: TGTGCCAGAAGCTCGAGAGCAGGGGGGATTTCTGGAAACACCATATATTTT. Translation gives CARSSRAGGISGNTIYF.

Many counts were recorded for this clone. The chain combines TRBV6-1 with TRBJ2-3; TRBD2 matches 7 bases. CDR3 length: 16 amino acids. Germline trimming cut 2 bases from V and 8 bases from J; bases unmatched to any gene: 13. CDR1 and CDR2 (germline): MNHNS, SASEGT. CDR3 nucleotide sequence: TGTGCCAGCAGTGAAACCAGCGTCGCGGGAGTACGTACGCAGTATTTT. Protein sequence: CASSETSVAGVRTQYF.

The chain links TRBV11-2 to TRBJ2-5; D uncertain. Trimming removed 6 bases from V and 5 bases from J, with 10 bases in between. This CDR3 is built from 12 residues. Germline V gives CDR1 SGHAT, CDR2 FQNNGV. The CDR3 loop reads CASSRSKETQYF. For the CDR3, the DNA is TGTGCCAGCAGTCGATCTAAGGAGACCCAGTACTTC.

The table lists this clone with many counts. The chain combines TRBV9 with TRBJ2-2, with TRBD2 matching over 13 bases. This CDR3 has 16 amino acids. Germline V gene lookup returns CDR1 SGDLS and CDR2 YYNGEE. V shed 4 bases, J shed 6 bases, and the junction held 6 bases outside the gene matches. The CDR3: CASSKGLAGVSGELFF. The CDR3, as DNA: TGTGCCAGCAGCAAAGGACTAGCGGGGGTGTCCGGGGAGCTGTTTTTT.

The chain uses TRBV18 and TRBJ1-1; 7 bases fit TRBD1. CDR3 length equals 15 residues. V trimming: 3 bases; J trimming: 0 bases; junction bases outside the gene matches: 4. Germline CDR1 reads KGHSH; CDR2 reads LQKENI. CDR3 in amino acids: CASSPGDSLNTEAFF. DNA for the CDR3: TGTGCCAGCTCACCGGGGGACAGTTTGAACACTGAAGCTTTCTTT.

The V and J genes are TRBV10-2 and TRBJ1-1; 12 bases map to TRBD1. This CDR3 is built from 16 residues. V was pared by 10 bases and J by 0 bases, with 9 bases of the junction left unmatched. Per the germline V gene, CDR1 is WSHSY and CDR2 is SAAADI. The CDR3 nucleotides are TGCGCCAAACCGGGACAGGGGGCCCGTCTGAACACTGAAGCTTTCTTT. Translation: CAKPGQGARLNTEAFF.

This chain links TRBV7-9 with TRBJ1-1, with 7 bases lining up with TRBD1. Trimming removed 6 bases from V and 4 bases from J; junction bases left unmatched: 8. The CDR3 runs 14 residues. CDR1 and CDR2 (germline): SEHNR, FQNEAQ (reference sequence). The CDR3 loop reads CASSLNSGGTEAFF. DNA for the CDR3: TGTGCCAGCAGTCTCAACTCAGGGGGCACTGAAGCTTTCTTT.

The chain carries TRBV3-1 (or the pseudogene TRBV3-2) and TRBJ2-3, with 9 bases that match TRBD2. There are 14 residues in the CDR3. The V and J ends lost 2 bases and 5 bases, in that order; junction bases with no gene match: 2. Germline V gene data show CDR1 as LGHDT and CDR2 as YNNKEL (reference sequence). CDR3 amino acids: CASSQRTSVDTQYF. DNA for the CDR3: TGTGCCAGCAGCCAAAGGACTAGCGTAGATACGCAGTATTTT.

For the CDR3, the DNA is TGTGCCAGCAGCTTACGGGGGGCAGGTACCGGGGAGCTGTTTTTT. This encodes CASSLRGAGTGELFF. The V and J genes are TRBV5-6 and TRBJ2-2; possible D gene TRBD2, 7 bases. V lost 2 bases and J lost 5, with 13 bases in between. Germline-derived CDR1 and CDR2 are SGHDT and YYEEEE. The CDR3 contains 15 residues.